Each of the 27 T cell receptor beta chains below was sequenced from the same sample in a study of T cell repertoires in cytomegalovirus infection. TCRdb ran MiXCR on the reads and lists one entry per CDR3 protein. In the table there are hundreds of thousands of distinct CDR3 sequences, over 9% of which are singletons. Material: PBMCs. The receptors here all came from a human donor in good health (CMV status not recorded). Some clones in this sample may be carry-over from other donors' samples.

This clonotype is termed medium-sized. This chain links TRBV7-2 with TRBJ2-7; 9 positions agree with TRBD2. Germline CDR1 is SGHTA and CDR2 is FQGNSA. The CDR3 covers 16 residues. J gave up 2 bases and V 1 base, and 6 bases lay outside the gene matches. As DNA, the CDR3 is TGTGCCAGCAGCTTAGGCAGCGGGAGGCTGACCTACGAGCAGTACTTC. It is translated as CASSLGSGRLTYEQYF.

In this sample, this clonotype turned up many times. The genes are TRBV7-2 and TRBJ2-1, with D tentatively TRBD1 (6 bases). The CDR3 loop spans 15 amino acids. The germline gives CDR1 SGHTA, CDR2 FQGNSA. V was clipped by 5 bases and J by 0 bases, with 11 bases between them. The CDR3 nucleotides read TGTGCCAGCAGCCCAAACAGGGACTCCTACAATGAGCAGTTCTTC. Protein: CASSPNRDSYNEQFF.

The genes are TRBV28 and TRBJ2-1; a possible D gene is TRBD1 (6 bases). V was cut by 5 bases and J by 2 bases, with 13 bases left in between. This CDR3 has 15 amino acids. The germline gives CDR1 MDHEN, CDR2 SYDVKM. The CDR3 protein is CASSPSNRAYNEQFF. The CDR3 DNA follows: TGTGCCAGCAGTCCCTCGAACAGGGCCTACAATGAGCAGTTCTTC.

CDR3 nucleotides: TGTGCCAGCAGCTCCGGGGGGGTGAATGAGCAGTTCTTC. Residues: CASSSGGVNEQFF. The chain recombines TRBV27 with TRBJ2-1; 8 nucleotides match TRBD2. The CDR3 loop spans 13 amino acids. CDR1 and CDR2 from the germline V gene are MNHEY and SMNVEV (reference sequence). The V gene end was trimmed by 6 bases and the J gene end by 7 bases; junction bases not matched to a gene: 5.

This clonotype was seen many times. The CDR3: CASRRSSYGYTF. The CDR3 region has the DNA TGCGCCAGCCGCCGTTCGTCCTATGGCTACACCTTC. The chain combines TRBV23-1 with TRBJ1-2; D is unresolved. TRBV23-1 counts as an open reading frame of uncertain function. Trimming pared 8 bases from V and 4 bases from J, leaving 11 bases between. This CDR3 region has 12 residues.

This clonotype was counted ten times or more. The V call is TRBV19, the J call TRBJ2-1, with D unresolved. The CDR3 length is 17 residues. Trimming took 4 bases from V and 10 from J, leaving 26 bases between them. Germline lookup yields CDR1 LNHDA and CDR2 SQIVND (reference sequence). The CDR3 sequence: CASSTDGPWTHNFEQFF. The CDR3 coding sequence is TGTGCCAGTAGTACAGACGGGCCATGGACCCATAATTTCGAGCAGTTCTTC.

This chain connects TRBV7-2 to TRBJ1-2; no clear D gene. Per germline, CDR1 SGHTA and CDR2 FQGNSA. The CDR3 runs 12 residues. V shed 2 bases and J shed 3 bases, with 4 bases lying between them. DNA of the CDR3: TGTGCCAGCAGCTTAAGGGACTATGGCTACACCTTC. Its protein is CASSLRDYGYTF.

The genes are TRBV19 and TRBJ2-4; D gene unclear. The V gene's germline CDR1 is LNHDA and CDR2 SQIVND (reference sequence). The CDR3 is made up of 16 amino acids. Trimming removed 3 bases at V and 0 bases at J, with 12 bases between. The CDR3 bases are TGTGCCAGTAGTATCGACACCATACTAGCCAAAAACATTCAGTACTTC. Residues: CASSIDTILAKNIQYF.

The V gene is TRBV6-5, the J gene TRBJ1-5, with D unclear. Per germline, CDR1 MNHEY and CDR2 SVGAGI. V gave up 6 bases and J gave up 3 bases, with 21 bases separating them. CDR3 length: 17 residues. The CDR3 spells CASRPGGRLPNNQPQHF. The CDR3 DNA reads as TGTGCCAGCAGGCCGGGAGGTAGATTACCCAACAATCAGCCCCAGCATTTT.

V and J are TRBV13 and TRBJ1-3, with D unclear. Trimming shortened V by 0 bases and J by 4 bases, and 13 bases separated the two germline ends. The germline gives CDR1 PRHDT, CDR2 FYEKMQ (reference sequence). The CDR3 loop spans 16 amino acids. CDR3 region: CASSLGVRENGNTIYF. The CDR3 DNA follows: TGTGCCAGCAGCTTAGGGGTTAGGGAAAACGGAAACACCATATATTTT.

This chain joins TRBV6-2 or TRBV6-3 and TRBJ2-1; D is ambiguous. This CDR3 spans 16 amino acids. V lost 0 bases, J lost 5 bases, and 14 bases lay in between. Germline V gene lookup returns CDR1 MNHEY and CDR2 SVGEGT. The CDR3 sequence is CASSYSSDLGHNEQFF. Written as DNA, the CDR3 is TGTGCCAGCAGTTACTCGTCGGACCTCGGGCACAATGAGCAGTTCTTC.

The table lists this clonotype with many counts. This chain uses TRBV11-2 with TRBJ2-3; 7 bases align to TRBD2. Germline V lookup: CDR1 SGHAT, CDR2 FQNNGV. CDR3 length equals 15 residues. V lost 5 bases, J lost 2 bases, and 7 bases stayed unmatched. The CDR3 is CASSPLAVSTDTQYF. The CDR3 nucleotides are TGTGCCAGCAGCCCTCTAGCGGTCTCCACAGATACGCAGTATTTT.

This clonotype was recorded many times. The genes are TRBV3-1 and TRBJ1-1, with D maybe TRBD1 (5 bases). The ends were cut back, 2 bases at V and 5 bases at J, with 9 bases in the middle. This CDR3 is built from 13 residues. Germline CDR1 LGHDT, CDR2 YNNKEL (reference sequence). The CDR3 DNA reads TGTGCCAGCAGCCAAATTAAGGGGACTGAAGCTTTCTTT. Translation: CASSQIKGTEAFF.

The rearrangement joins TRBV25-1 to TRBJ2-5, with 12 bases aligning to TRBD2. The length of the CDR3 is 17 residues. The V gene's germline CDR1 is MGHDK and CDR2 SYGVNS. Losses at the gene ends were 5 bases for V and 5 bases for J; bases not matched to a gene: 12. In nucleotides, the CDR3 is TGTGCCAGCAGTAACCCCGGCCTAGCGGGGGGGACGGAGACCCAGTACTTC. This sequence encodes CASSNPGLAGGTETQYF.

This clonotype came up many times. This chain joins TRBV12-3 or TRBV12-4 and TRBJ2-5, with D possibly being TRBD1 (6 bases). This CDR3 contains 15 residues. Trimming cost V 1 base and J 4 bases, with 13 bases left between them. This chain's CDR3 is CASSLVQGSGETQYF. In DNA form, the CDR3 reads TGTGCCAGCAGTTTAGTCCAGGGGTCGGGAGAGACCCAGTACTTC.

This clonotype was found many times. The genes are TRBV28 and TRBJ2-3, with 7 nucleotides matching TRBD2. The ends lost 5 bases at V and 1 base at J; junction bases unmatched: 21. Looked up from germline, CDR1 is MDHEN and CDR2 is SYDVKM. The CDR3 runs to 20 residues. DNA of the CDR3: TGTGCCAGCAGTCGGCGGGACTACCGCTCCAGGATCACTCGCACAGATACGCAGTATTTT. This gives the protein CASSRRDYRSRITRTDTQYF.

This clonotype was seen repeatedly, ten times or more. The chain combines TRBV28 with TRBJ2-3; D possibly corresponds to TRBD2 (5 bases). CDR1 is MDHEN and CDR2 is SYDVKM in the germline V gene. The CDR3 totals 15 residues. V was cut by 2 bases and J by 2 bases, with 11 bases left in between. CDR3 in amino acids: CASSLKAANTDTQYF. CDR3 sequence (DNA): TGTGCCAGCAGTTTAAAAGCGGCCAACACAGATACGCAGTATTTT.

V is TRBV20-1 and J is TRBJ2-7; no clear D. Germline CDR1 DFQATT, CDR2 SNEGSKA (reference sequence). Deletions cut 5 bases from V and 6 bases from J, with 17 bases between. This CDR3 comprises 13 residues. The CDR3 loop reads CSAVLQTDREQYF. CDR3 coding DNA: TGCAGTGCTGTTCTACAAACGGACCGCGAGCAGTACTTC.

This clonotype has at least ten counts. J is TRBJ2-5 and V is TRBV18; 10 positions match TRBD2. After removal of 6 bases from V and 4 bases from J, the junction contained 14 bases not matched to a gene. The CDR3 runs to 17 residues. Germline lookup yields CDR1 KGHSH and CDR2 LQKENI. CDR3 sequence: CASSRGASGSPGETQYF. In DNA form, the CDR3 reads TGTGCCAGCTCTCGGGGAGCTAGCGGGAGCCCCGGAGAGACCCAGTACTTC.

There are many counts of this clonotype. This chain uses TRBV5-1 with TRBJ2-5; D is perhaps TRBD2 (5 bases). The V gene's germline CDR1 is SGHRS and CDR2 YFSETQ. The CDR3 has 14 amino acids. V was pared by 1 base and J by 4 bases, with 11 bases between. CDR3 protein: CASSLQRSRETQYF. DNA for the CDR3: TGCGCCAGCAGCTTGCAGCGGAGTCGAGAGACCCAGTACTTC.

The V call is TRBV9, the J call TRBJ2-5; D is ambiguous. The V end lost 2 bases, the J end lost 3 bases, and 5 bases lay between the germline ends. The length of the CDR3 is 12 residues. Germline V gene data show CDR1 as SGDLS and CDR2 as YYNGEE. CDR3 coding DNA: TGTGCCAGCAGCGTCTCCGAAGAGACCCAGTACTTC. Encoded protein: CASSVSEETQYF.

This chain joins TRBV5-1 and TRBJ2-1; 11 nucleotides agree with TRBD1. With 4 bases clipped from V and 2 bases from J, the junction kept 5 bases outside the gene matches. Germline CDR1 reads SGHRS; CDR2 reads YFSETQ. The CDR3 covers 16 residues. Here the CDR3 reads CASSPRGQGAYNEQFF. The CDR3 DNA sequence: TGCGCCAGCAGCCCCAGGGGACAGGGGGCCTACAATGAGCAGTTCTTC.

This clonotype was counted at least ten times. The rearrangement uses TRBV28 and TRBJ2-5; D may correspond to TRBD1 or TRBD2 (5 bases each). Germline loops: CDR1 MDHEN, CDR2 SYDVKM. Trimming removed 4 bases from V and 4 bases from J, with 16 bases in between. There are 15 residues in the CDR3. In nucleotides, the CDR3 is TGTGCCAGCAGTTCCCTGGTGGGGGTTCGAGAGACCCAGTACTTC. The encoded protein is CASSSLVGVRETQYF.

At least ten counts were recorded for this clonotype. The V and J genes are TRBV7-2 and TRBJ1-3, with D possibly TRBD1 on 6 matching bases. Germline V gene lookup returns CDR1 SGHTA and CDR2 FQGNSA. The length of the CDR3 is 14 residues. The V and J ends lost 5 bases and 2 bases respectively, with 10 bases between them. CDR3 sequence reads: CASSLTGPGNTIYF. The CDR3, as DNA: TGTGCCAGCAGCCTAACAGGGCCTGGAAACACCATATATTTT.

The sample holds many counts of this clonotype. The V gene is TRBV5-4, the J gene TRBJ2-1, with 10 bases aligning to TRBD2. The CDR3 extends over 19 amino acids. Per germline, CDR1 SGHNT and CDR2 YYREEE (reference sequence). V gave up 0 bases and J gave up 1 base; unmatched junction bases: 10. The CDR3 loop is CASSLGAQLGLASYNEQFF. The CDR3 coding sequence is TGTGCCAGCAGCTTGGGAGCTCAATTGGGACTAGCGTCCTACAATGAGCAGTTCTTC.

This clonotype was counted ten times or more. J is TRBJ1-5 and V is TRBV6-5; 10 nucleotides align to TRBD1. The CDR3 spans 15 residues. V gave up 6 bases and J gave up 5 bases; unmatched junction bases: 7. Germline V gene data show CDR1 as MNHEY and CDR2 as SVGAGI. In nucleotides, the CDR3 is TGTGCCAGCAGAACCGGGACAGGGGATCATCAGCCCCAGCATTTT. Residues: CASRTGTGDHQPQHF.

Many counts were recorded for this clonotype. CDR3 DNA sequence: TGTGCCAGCAGCCAATTGGGCAGGGGGCGCGGCTATGGCTACACCTTC. This translates into CASSQLGRGRGYGYTF. The chain has TRBV4-2 and TRBJ1-2, with TRBD1 matching over 8 bases. Germline assignment: CDR1 LGHNA and CDR2 YNFKEQ. The CDR3 length is 16 residues. Losses at the gene ends were 2 bases for V and 4 bases for J; bases not matched to a gene: 9.